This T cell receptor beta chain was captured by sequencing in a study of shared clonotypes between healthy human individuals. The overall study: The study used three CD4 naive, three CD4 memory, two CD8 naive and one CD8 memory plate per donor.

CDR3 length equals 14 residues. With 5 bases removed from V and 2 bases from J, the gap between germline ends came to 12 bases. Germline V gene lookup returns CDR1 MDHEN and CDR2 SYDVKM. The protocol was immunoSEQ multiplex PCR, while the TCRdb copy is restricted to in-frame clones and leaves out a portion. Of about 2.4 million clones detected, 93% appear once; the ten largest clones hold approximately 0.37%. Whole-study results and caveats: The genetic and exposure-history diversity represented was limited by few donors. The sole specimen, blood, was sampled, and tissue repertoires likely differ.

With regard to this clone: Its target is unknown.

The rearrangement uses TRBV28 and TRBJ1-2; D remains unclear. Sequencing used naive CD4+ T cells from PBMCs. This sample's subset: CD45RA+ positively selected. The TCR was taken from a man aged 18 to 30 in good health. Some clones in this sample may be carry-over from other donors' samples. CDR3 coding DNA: TGTGCCAGCAGTCCTGACGAGATCAACTATGGCTACACCTTC. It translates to CASSPDEINYGYTF.